This TCR beta chain was captured by sequencing in a study of blood T cell repertoires in COVID-19. About the study: Specimens from acute and convalescent COVID-19 originated in the United States, Italy and Spain. Sources were T cells, B-cell-depleted T cells, or PBMCs; the material itself was cDNA or gDNA.

Methods used by the authors: How many nucleated cells were present was estimated from reference gene primer amplification. Profiled with immunoSEQ multiplex PCR; TCRdb holds only in-frame clones, not every one. For V, J and clone size, that table is used; D and trimming come from the DNA. The sample lists 200,000 to 250,000 clones, roughly 85% occurring once. Specimen: peripheral blood. The source is a woman between 70 and 85 years old with active or convalescent COVID-19.

The chain's CDR3 is CAISESSGGRTDTQYF. In DNA form, the CDR3 reads TGTGCCATCAGTGAGTCTAGCGGGGGACGCACAGATACGCAGTATTTT. This sequence joins TRBV10-3 and TRBJ2-3; 9 bases match TRBD2. With V trimmed by 0 bases and J by 1 base, 2 bases remained unmatched. The CDR3 runs to 16 residues. Germline CDR1 reads ENHRY; CDR2 reads SYGVKD.